This T cell receptor (beta chain) derives from a study of T-cell memory formation after mild COVID-19. Study-wide results and caveats: Later expanders leaned CD4+, whereas clones that contracted between day 15 and 85 were balanced CD4/CD8. Pre-infection memory already had some responding clones, implying cross-reactive memory joined. CD8+ contracting clones occupied EMRA, while CD4+ ones occupied mainly CM and EM.

Constant-segment primers served in 5'RACE that generated TCR alpha and TCR beta cDNA libraries bearing sample barcodes and UMIs. TCRdb reprocessed the 5' RACE reads via MiXCR and lists one record per CDR3 protein. The table lists about 260,000 distinct CDR3 sequences, around 15% of them singletons. On this clonotype: Its antigen is unidentified.

Sequenced sample: PBMCs or a T cell subset sorted from them (not recorded which). The sequence came from a man between 18 and 35 years old who had mild COVID-19 (a few samples of this study predate the infection). Cell type and time point are not known.

The CDR3 sequence: CASSRAGGPSRLVDTQYF. CDR3 DNA sequence: TGTGCCAGCAGCAGAGCGGGGGGGCCTTCGAGGCTGGTGGATACGCAGTATTTT. The chain carries TRBV13 and TRBJ2-3; TRBD2 agrees at 10 bases. The V gene's germline CDR1 is PRHDT and CDR2 FYEKMQ (reference sequence). CDR3 size: 18 residues. V lost 5 bases, J lost 6 bases, and 17 bases stayed unmatched.